This T cell receptor (beta chain) was sequenced in a study of T cells in Graves' hyperthyroidism and ophthalmopathy. The study's findings and limits: Ophthalmopathy onset followed model prediction by a median roughly six months. Among clonotypes expanded in thyroid above 0.001, most were also found in blood.

With regard to this clonotype: Its antigen is unidentified.

TCR beta CDR3 sequences were amplified from RNA transcripts. First-round RT-PCR of the TCR CDR3 relied on the HTBI primer set. TCRdb analysed the multiplex PCR reads with MiXCR anew, one entry per CDR3 protein. The data show approximately 640,000 distinct CDR3 sequences, less than 45% seen once. Exclusion of a patient resulted from uncontrolled infection, other autoimmune disease, pregnancy or lactation. Each diagnosis was grounded in clinical symptoms, serum thyroxine and TRAb, thyroid ultrasound, and orbital computed tomography. Germline CDR1 ENHRY, CDR2 SYGVKD. Trimming shortened V by 0 bases and J by 4 bases, and 12 bases separated the two germline ends. The CDR3 loop spans 15 amino acids.

Sequenced: peripheral blood or thyroid tissue (not recorded which). The chain has TRBV10-3 and TRBJ1-2, with D perhaps TRBD1 (5 bases). This receptor was taken from an adult man with Graves' disease, either hyperthyroidism or ophthalmopathy (not recorded which). The CDR3 is CAISESRGGPYGYTF. The CDR3 nucleotides read TGTGCCATCAGTGAGTCGAGGGGAGGGCCCTATGGCTACACCTTC.